A single sample gave rise to the 7 T cell receptor beta chains below, sequenced in a study of beta chain features in type 1 diabetes. Study findings and constraints: Patients with Type 1 diabetes showed moderately but significantly shorter TCRB CDR3s in all four CD4+ subsets.

Their antigens remain unidentified. Expressed TCRB transcripts were sequenced because the isolated RNA had all been reverse transcribed beforehand. Produced via immunoSEQ multiplex PCR; TCRdb's table is partial and in-frame only. Among some 240,000 clones listed, roughly 17% were seen once. The sequenced sample was naive CD4+ T cells from blood. These receptor sequences come from a man aged 25-45 years with type 1 diabetes.

In its sample, this clone was seen a few times. The chain links TRBV11-2 to TRBJ1-1, with TRBD1 matching 10 bases. The J segment lost 7 bases and the V segment lost 6 bases, leaving 8 bases of the junction unmatched. Germline CDR1 SGHAT, CDR2 FQNNGV. This CDR3 comprises 14 residues. The CDR3: CASSPRDRGYEAFF. The CDR3 region has the DNA TGTGCCAGCAGTCCTCGGGACAGGGGATATGAAGCTTTCTTT.

The chain couples TRBV7-2 to TRBJ2-6; perhaps TRBD1 as D (6 bases). CDR3 length: 17 amino acids. Trimming cost V 7 bases and J 4 bases, with 20 bases left between them. CDR1 and CDR2 from the germline V gene are SGHTA and FQGNSA. The CDR3 DNA reads as TGTGCCAGCATCCTTAGACCGAGGGGGACAGGGGCCAACGTCCTGACTTTC. Its protein product is CASILRPRGTGANVLTF.

This clone was counted only a few times. V and J are TRBV7-9 and TRBJ2-1, with 7 bases identical to TRBD2. J gave up 9 bases and V 1 base, and 6 bases lay outside the gene matches. In germline, CDR1 is SEHNR, CDR2 FQNEAQ (reference sequence). This CDR3 has 14 amino acids. CDR3 DNA sequence: TGTGCCAGCAGCTTAGTTATGCGGGAGCGTGAGCAGTTCTTC. It encodes CASSLVMREREQFF. Full variable domain (missing parts from reference TRBV7-9 and TRBJ2-1): DTGVSQNPRHKITKRGQNVTFRCDPISEHNRLYWYRQTLGQGPEFLTYFQNEAQLEKSRLLSDRFSAERPKGSFSTLEIQRTEQGDSAMYLCASSLVMREREQFFGPGTRLTVL.

About this clone: A junction end diverges from the germline sequence, so it may reflect a read error. The J gene is TRBJ2-7, the V gene TRBV18, with D tentatively TRBD1 (5 bases). Germline-derived CDR1 and CDR2 are KGHSH and LQKENI. The CDR3 is made up of 14 amino acids. The CDR3: CASSPPAGHQEQYF. CDR3 nucleotide sequence: TGTGCCAGCTCCCCACCGGCAGGGCATCAAGAGCAGTACTTC.

There are a few counts of this clone. Within the sample, other DNA sequences also encode this same CDR3. The chain combines TRBV7-8 with TRBJ1-1; D unresolved. This CDR3 comprises 14 residues. Trimming stripped 1 base from V and 1 base from J, with 7 bases between. Germline V gene data show CDR1 as SGHVS and CDR2 as FQNEAQ. CDR3 amino acids: CASSLVSGNTEAFF. The CDR3 bases are TGTGCCAGCAGCTTAGTGTCAGGGAACACTGAAGCTTTCTTT.

Regarding this clone: Other DNA sequences in the same sample also yield this CDR3. The V call is TRBV4-1, the J call TRBJ2-7, with 7 nucleotides matching TRBD2. Germline V gene lookup returns CDR1 MGHRA and CDR2 YSYEKL. V trimming: 3 bases; J trimming: 3 bases; junction bases outside the gene matches: 2. This CDR3 region has 13 residues. The CDR3 DNA is TGCGCCAGCAGCCACCCGGGAGGCTACGAGCAGTACTTC. Its protein is CASSHPGGYEQYF.

The CDR3 region is CASSFSSNYGYTF. As DNA, the CDR3 is TGTGCCAGCAGTTTTTCCTCTAACTATGGCTACACCTTC. This chain uses TRBV27 with TRBJ1-2; no definite D call. The CDR3 contains 13 residues. CDR1 and CDR2 (germline): MNHEY, SMNVEV (reference sequence). V was cut by 3 bases and J by 0 bases, with 5 bases left in between.